This TCR beta chain derives from a study of shared clonotypes between healthy human individuals. Of note for this clone: Other DNA sequences in the same sample also yield this CDR3.

Clones were read by immunoSEQ multiplex PCR, and TCRdb kept only the in-frame ones, dropping some. The sample shows about 2.3 million clones, roughly 92% of them seen only once. Sequencing input: naive CD4+ T cells from PBMCs. Subset indicated: CD45RA+ positively selected. This sequence originates from a man younger than 30 in good health. Some clones in this sample may be carry-over from other donors' samples.

CDR3 amino acids: CSADRGYNEQFF. The CDR3 DNA follows: TGCAGCGCGGACCGAGGCTACAATGAGCAGTTCTTC. This chain connects TRBV29-1 to TRBJ2-1; D is unclear. In germline, CDR1 is SQVTM, CDR2 ANQGSEA. V lost 7 bases and J 3 bases, leaving 10 bases between the germline ends. The CDR3 runs to 12 residues.